The T cell receptor (beta chain) under discussion was sequenced for a study of beta chain features in type 1 diabetes. The collection from each donor was one heparinised blood draw averaging roughly 100 mL. Reverse transcribing all isolated RNA meant expressed TCRB transcripts were sequenced. The average output of naive, central memory and regulatory T cell samples was a few million reads. Clones were read by immunoSEQ multiplex PCR, and TCRdb kept only the in-frame ones, dropping some. The table includes about 360,000 clones, roughly 13% detected once. Comments on this clone: Other DNA sequences within the sample encode an identical CDR3.

Source material: naive CD4+ T cells from blood. This TCR was sampled from a man in his late teens or twenties in good health.

The CDR3 protein is CASSLGQGGQETQYF. The CDR3 coding sequence is TGCGCCAGCAGCTTGGGACAGGGGGGACAAGAGACCCAGTACTTC. The chain couples TRBV5-1 to TRBJ2-5; 9 bases are a match to TRBD1. The CDR3 loop spans 15 amino acids. The germline CDR1 and CDR2 sequences are SGHRS and YFSETQ. The ends lost 0 bases at V and 2 bases at J; junction bases unmatched: 2.